A selection of T cell receptor beta chains follows, all from one sample in a study of blood T cell repertoires in COVID-19. Measured with immunoSEQ multiplex PCR; TCRdb has only the in-frame clones, and not every one. The profile shows roughly 100,000 clones, 70% to 90% of them singletons. The sequenced material came from peripheral blood. The receptor set was obtained from a human donor in a cohort sampled during active COVID-19. The CDR3 runs from the conserved cysteine through the conserved F or W. D genes are given only for firm matches.

TRBV5-1	15	TRBJ2-1	TRBD2	CASSLRLADYNEQFF
TRBV2	14	TRBJ1-2	TRBD1	CASRRDSSNYGYTF
TRBV27	15	TRBJ2-5	.	CASSLVGRVWETQYF
TRBV5-1	16	TRBJ1-4	TRBD1	CASSRDRGGLNEKLFF
TRBV2	13	TRBJ2-2	.	CASSGTFTGELFF
TRBV6-5	14	TRBJ2-1	TRBD2	CASYGTSGYNEQFF
TRBV5-1	15	TRBJ2-5	TRBD2	CASSVAGPGEETQYF
TRBV11-2	15	TRBJ2-1	TRBD2	CASSLGTSGYNEQFF
TRBV10-3	15	TRBJ1-1	.	CAISEFQGMNTEAFF
TRBV12-5	15	TRBJ1-5	.	CASGLTGYSNQPQHF
TRBV7-9	14	TRBJ2-1	.	CASSELAVKNEQFF
TRBV6-1	15	TRBJ2-1	.	CASSEGPLPNNRNFF
TRBV6-5	14	TRBJ1-5	.	CASSDSRVDQPQHF
TRBV6-1	15	TRBJ1-6	.	CASREDRLVNSPLHF
TRBV7-2	12	TRBJ2-1	.	CASHRGYNEQFF
TRBV7-9	16	TRBJ2-5	.	CASRGPRTEDQETQYF
TRBV5-5	15	TRBJ1-3	TRBD1	CASSLRQGTGNTIYF
TRBV11-3	16	TRBJ2-1	.	CASSRGQPTIDNEQFF
TRBV7-3	16	TRBJ2-1	TRBD2	CASSPAGGQSYNEQFF
TRBV9	15	TRBJ2-3	.	CASSVAQEVKDTQYF
TRBV5-1	17	TRBJ2-5	.	CASSLTIRGADVETQYF
TRBV27	13	TRBJ1-1	TRBD1	CASSGTVNTEAFF
TRBV15	13	TRBJ1-1	TRBD1	CASSGTVNTEAFF
TRBV7-3	14	TRBJ2-1	TRBD2	CASSSGISYNEQFF
TRBV5-1	13	TRBJ2-7	.	CASTPGGPYEQYF
TRBV29-1	11	TRBJ1-1	TRBD1	CSGNRGTEAFF
TRBV5-1	14	TRBJ2-7	.	CASSPSQGPYEQYF
TRBV11-3	14	TRBJ2-1	TRBD2	CASSLAGGQGEQFF
TRBV30	16	TRBJ2-1	.	CAWSTGLSGRYNEQFF